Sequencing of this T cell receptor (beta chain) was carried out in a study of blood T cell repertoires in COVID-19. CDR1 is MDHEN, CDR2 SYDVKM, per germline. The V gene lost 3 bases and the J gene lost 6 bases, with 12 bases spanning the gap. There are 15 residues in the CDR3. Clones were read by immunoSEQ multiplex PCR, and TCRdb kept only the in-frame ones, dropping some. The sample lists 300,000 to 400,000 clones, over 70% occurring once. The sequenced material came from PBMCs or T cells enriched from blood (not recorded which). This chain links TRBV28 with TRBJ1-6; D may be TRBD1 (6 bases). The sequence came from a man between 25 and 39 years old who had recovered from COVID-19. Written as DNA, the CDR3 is TGTGCCAGCAGTTTTGGCCAGGGGTCTAATTCACCCCTCCACTTT. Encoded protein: CASSFGQGSNSPLHF.